Sequencing of this T cell receptor (beta chain) was carried out in a study of cytotoxic CD8 clonotypes in ibrutinib-treated CLL. Method: immunoSEQ multiplex PCR; TCRdb's copy keeps in-frame clones and lacks some. The data contain some 50,000 clones, roughly 50% of them singletons. CDR3 length equals 13 residues. Germline loops: CDR1 SGHNT, CDR2 YENEEA. The germline V and J ends were trimmed by 5 bases and 4 bases, with 8 bases remaining between them. The TCR originated in a human donor with chronic lymphocytic leukemia. Sequenced material: PBMCs, taken after 24 months of ibrutinib treatment. This rearrangement joins TRBV11-3 to TRBJ2-2; D not resolved. CDR3: CASSKELTGELFF. In DNA form, the CDR3 reads TGTGCCAGCAGCAAAGAACTCACCGGGGAGCTGTTTTTT.